This T cell receptor beta chain is drawn from a study of response to subunit inactivated influenza vaccine. Study-level findings and limits: The authors suggested that few new T cells are recruited per seasonal influenza vaccination.

V was cut by 2 bases and J by 5 bases, with 15 bases left in between. CDR1 LNHNV and CDR2 YYDKDF come from the germline V gene (reference sequence). The length of the CDR3 is 15 residues. TCRdb passed the RT-PCR reads through MiXCR, listing each CDR3 protein once. The table lists around 760,000 distinct CDR3 sequences, approximately 13% of them singletons. Note on this clonotype: Its antigen is currently unknown.

The sample consisted of PBMCs from blood, taken 14 to 15 days before vaccination. The chain has TRBV15 and TRBJ2-5; tentative D call: TRBD2 (5 bases). The clonotype comes from a man in his forties or fifties who received an inactivated influenza vaccine. The CDR3 spells CATSRMGVRGETQYF. The CDR3 region has the DNA TGTGCCACCAGCAGAATGGGAGTGCGCGGGGAGACCCAGTACTTC.